The 8 T cell receptor beta chains presented below share a single source sample, sequenced in a study of blood T cell repertoires in COVID-19. Here immunoSEQ multiplex PCR was the method, and the copy in TCRdb shows in-frame clones only, minus some. The sample carries some 300,000 clones, approximately 86% recorded once. Sequencing was performed on peripheral blood. The receptors were gathered from a woman between 50 and 59 years old with active or convalescent COVID-19.

The chain combines TRBV28 with TRBJ2-7, with 10 positions matching TRBD1. The CDR3 runs to 14 residues. Germline V lookup: CDR1 MDHEN, CDR2 SYDVKM. V dropped 7 bases and J dropped 1; count of bases not matched to a gene: 4. The DNA for the CDR3 is TGTGCCAGCACCGGGACAGGGGTTTCCTACGAGCAGTACTTC. Encoded protein: CASTGTGVSYEQYF.

V usage is TRBV4-1 and J usage is TRBJ2-3; D is possibly TRBD2 (7 bases). Germline-derived CDR1 and CDR2 are MGHRA and YSYEKL. This CDR3 has 16 residues. Trimming cost V 0 bases and J 3 bases, with 13 bases left between them. In nucleotides, the CDR3 is TGCGCCAGCAGCCAAGATAGGGGGGGGACGACAGATACGCAGTATTTT. This sequence encodes CASSQDRGGTTDTQYF.

The chain carries TRBV10-1 and TRBJ1-2; D ambiguous. Germline V gene data show CDR1 as WNHNN and CDR2 as SYGVQD (reference sequence). This CDR3 region has 18 residues. V lost 0 bases and J lost 3, with 20 bases in between. The CDR3 nucleotides read TGCGCCAGCAGTGAGTCGAGGATGTCCAAAAAGTCCCACTATGGCTACACCTTC. It encodes CASSESRMSKKSHYGYTF.

The chain has TRBV2 and TRBJ2-5, with TRBD2 as a possible D gene (5 bases). Trimming cost V 3 bases and J 4 bases, with 9 bases left between them. The V gene's germline CDR1 is SNHLY and CDR2 FYNNEI. CDR3 length: 13 amino acids. In nucleotides, the CDR3 is TGTGCCAGCAGTGAGACGGGAAGAGAGACCCAGTACTTC. Amino acid sequence: CASSETGRETQYF.

This chain uses TRBV29-1 with TRBJ1-2, with D possibly matching TRBD1 (5 bases). CDR1 and CDR2 from the germline V gene are SQVTM and ANQGSEA. The CDR3 runs 12 residues. Trimming removed 4 bases from V and 8 bases from J, with 14 bases in between. CDR3 in amino acids: CSVGQGVGGYTF. CDR3 bases: TGCAGCGTTGGGCAGGGTGTGGGCGGCTACACCTTC.

The chain combines TRBV25-1 with TRBJ2-6, with D possibly TRBD1 on 6 matching bases. Trimming pared 5 bases from V and 0 bases from J, leaving 11 bases between. The CDR3 contains 16 residues. Per the germline V gene, CDR1 is MGHDK and CDR2 is SYGVNS. This CDR3 reads CASSPTGISGANVLTF. As DNA, the CDR3 is TGTGCCAGCAGTCCAACAGGGATCTCTGGGGCCAACGTCCTGACTTTC.

V is TRBV5-1 and J is TRBJ1-6, with D perhaps TRBD1 (5 bases). This CDR3 has 16 amino acids. Germline values: CDR1 SGHRS, CDR2 YFSETQ. V lost 5 bases, J lost 5 bases, and 17 bases lay in between. The CDR3 reads CASSYYTQGDNSPLHF. In DNA, the CDR3 is TGCGCCAGCAGTTACTACACGCAGGGTGATAATTCACCCCTCCACTTT.

The rearrangement uses TRBV9 and TRBJ2-5; possibly TRBD1 for D (5 bases). Between the trimmed V and J ends, which lost 0 bases and 5 bases, there was a span of 14 bases. The CDR3 consists of 15 residues. Germline CDR1 is SGDLS and CDR2 is YYNGEE. CDR3 region: CASSVGVSAGETQYF. CDR3 coding DNA: TGTGCCAGCAGCGTAGGTGTTTCAGCAGGGGAGACCCAGTACTTC.